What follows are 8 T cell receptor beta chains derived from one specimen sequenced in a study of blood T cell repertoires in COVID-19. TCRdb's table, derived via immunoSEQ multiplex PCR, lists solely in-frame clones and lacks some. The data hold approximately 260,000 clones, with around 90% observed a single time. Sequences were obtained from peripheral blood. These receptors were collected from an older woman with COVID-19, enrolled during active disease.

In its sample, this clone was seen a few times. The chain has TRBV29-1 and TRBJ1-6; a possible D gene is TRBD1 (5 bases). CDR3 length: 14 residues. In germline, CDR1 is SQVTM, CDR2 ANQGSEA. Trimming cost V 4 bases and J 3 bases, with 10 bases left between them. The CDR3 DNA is TGCAGCGTTGGCGGGGACGACTATAATTCACCCCTCCACTTT. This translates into CSVGGDDYNSPLHF.

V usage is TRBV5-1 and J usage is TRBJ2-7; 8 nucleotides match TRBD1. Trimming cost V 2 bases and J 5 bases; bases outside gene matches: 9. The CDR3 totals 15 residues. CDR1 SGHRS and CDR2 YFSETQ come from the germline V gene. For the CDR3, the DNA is TGCGCCAGCAGCTTCACCATGACAGGGGACAACGAGCAGTACTTC. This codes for CASSFTMTGDNEQYF. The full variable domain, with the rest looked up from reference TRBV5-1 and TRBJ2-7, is KAGVTQTPRYLIKTRGQQVTLSCSPISGHRSVSWYQQTPGQGLQFLFEYFSETQRNKGNFPGRFSGRQFSNSRSEMNVSTLELGDSALYLCASSFTMTGDNEQYFGPGTRLTVT.

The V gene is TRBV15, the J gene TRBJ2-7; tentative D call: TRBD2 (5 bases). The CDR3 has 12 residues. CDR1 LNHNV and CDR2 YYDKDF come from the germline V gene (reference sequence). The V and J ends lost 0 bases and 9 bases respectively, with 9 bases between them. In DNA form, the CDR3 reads TGTGCCACCAGCAGAGATAAAGGACTGCAGTACTTC. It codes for CATSRDKGLQYF.

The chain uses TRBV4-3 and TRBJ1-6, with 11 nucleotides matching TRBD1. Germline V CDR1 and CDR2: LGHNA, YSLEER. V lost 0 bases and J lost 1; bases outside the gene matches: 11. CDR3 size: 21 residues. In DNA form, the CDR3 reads TGCGCCAGCAGCCAAGATTGGACGGACAGGGGGCTATATTCCTATAATTCACCCCTCCACTTT. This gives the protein CASSQDWTDRGLYSYNSPLHF.

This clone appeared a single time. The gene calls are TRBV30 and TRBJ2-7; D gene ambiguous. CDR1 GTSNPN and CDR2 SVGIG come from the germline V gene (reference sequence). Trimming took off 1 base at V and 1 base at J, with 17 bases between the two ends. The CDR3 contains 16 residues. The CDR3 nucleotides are TGTGCCTGGAGTGCCGTCGGATTGAGCGATTCCTACGAGCAGTACTTC. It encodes CAWSAVGLSDSYEQYF.

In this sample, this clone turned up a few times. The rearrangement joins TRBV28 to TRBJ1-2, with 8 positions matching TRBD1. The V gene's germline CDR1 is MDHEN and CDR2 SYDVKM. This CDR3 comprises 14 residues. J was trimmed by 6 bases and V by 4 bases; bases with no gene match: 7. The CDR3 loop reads CASSYLDRVDGYTF. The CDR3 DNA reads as TGTGCCAGCAGTTATCTGGACAGGGTCGATGGCTACACCTTC.

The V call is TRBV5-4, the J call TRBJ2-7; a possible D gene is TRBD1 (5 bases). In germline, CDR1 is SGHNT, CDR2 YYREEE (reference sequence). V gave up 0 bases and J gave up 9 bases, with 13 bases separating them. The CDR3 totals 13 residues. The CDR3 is CASSLVGREAQYF. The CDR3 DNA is TGTGCCAGCAGCTTGGTCGGCAGGGAAGCGCAGTACTTC. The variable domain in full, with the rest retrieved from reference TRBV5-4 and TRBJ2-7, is ETGVTQSPTHLIKTRGQQVTLRCSSQSGHNTVSWYQQALGQGPQFIFQYYREEENGRGNFPPRFSGLQFPNYSSELNVNALELDDSALYLCASSLVGREAQYFGPGTRLTVT.

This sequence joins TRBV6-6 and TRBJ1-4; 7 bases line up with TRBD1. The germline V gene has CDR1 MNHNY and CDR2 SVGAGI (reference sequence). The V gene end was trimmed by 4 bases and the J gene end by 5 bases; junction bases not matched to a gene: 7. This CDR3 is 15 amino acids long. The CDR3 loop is CASSLTTGQNEKLFF. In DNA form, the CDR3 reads TGTGCCAGCAGTTTAACGACAGGGCAGAATGAAAAACTGTTTTTT.